Presented here are 5 T cell receptor beta chains from one specimen sequenced in a study of CD8+CD57+ T cells in acquired aplastic anemia. Profiling that covered TCR beta VDJ and CDR3 relied on genomic DNA as its template. TCRdb processed the reads anew with MiXCR; each CDR3 protein has one entry. The sample has roughly 160,000 distinct CDR3 sequences; about 64% are singletons. The sequenced sample was sorted CD4+, CD8+, or CD8+CD57+ T cells (not recorded which) from PBMCs. These receptor sequences come from a human donor in good health.

The V and J genes are TRBV7-2 and TRBJ2-7; TRBD2 agrees at 9 bases. CDR1 and CDR2 from the germline V gene are SGHTA and FQGNSA. V was clipped by 4 bases and J by 2 bases; unmatched bases: 6. The CDR3 is 15 amino acids. The CDR3 reads CASSSDSGRTYEQYF. In nucleotides, the CDR3 is TGTGCCAGCAGCTCCGATAGCGGGAGAACCTACGAGCAGTACTTC.

V is TRBV4-2 and J is TRBJ1-2; 8 bases agree with TRBD1. Losses at the gene ends were 5 bases for V and 5 bases for J; bases not matched to a gene: 13. Germline V gene lookup returns CDR1 LGHNA and CDR2 YNFKEQ. The CDR3 runs to 16 residues. The CDR3 DNA follows: TGTGCCAGCAGCAAAAGAGGGCAGGGGGCAGAATATGGCTACACCTTC. Translated, it gives CASSKRGQGAEYGYTF.

The rearrangement links TRBV20-1 to TRBJ2-5; D gene unclear. Germline assignment: CDR1 DFQATT and CDR2 SNEGSKA (reference sequence). V lost 4 bases, J lost 0 bases, and 12 bases lay in between. The CDR3 has 14 amino acids. CDR3 in amino acids: CSAKGPMYQETQYF. In DNA form, the CDR3 reads TGCAGTGCTAAGGGTCCGATGTACCAAGAGACCCAGTACTTC.

This clonotype showed up just once. Mismatch with germline at one junction end may stem from a read error. The chain employs TRBV6-1 and TRBJ1-4; 8 nucleotides match TRBD1. The CDR3 covers 17 residues. Per germline, CDR1 MNHNS and CDR2 SASEGT. The CDR3 DNA reads as TGTGCCAGCAGGACCCCGACAGGGGTGGTAACTAATGAAAGACTGTTTTTT. Its protein is CASRTPTGVVTNERLFF.

This chain uses TRBV20-1 with TRBJ1-6, with 8 bases identical to TRBD1. The CDR3 is 13 amino acids. With V trimmed by 6 bases and J by 7 bases, 5 bases remained unmatched. Germline V gives CDR1 DFQATT, CDR2 SNEGSKA (reference sequence). CDR3 DNA: TGCAGTGCCGTGACAGGGGTAAATTCACCCCTCCACTTT. Protein product: CSAVTGVNSPLHF.